The rows below give T cell receptor beta chains drawn from one sample of a study of human T cells and chemical hapten exposure. MiXCR, applied by TCRdb to the RACE reads, yields one record per CDR3 protein. The table shows tens of thousands of distinct CDR3 sequences, with 8% to 10% occurring only once. This specimen was whole blood, taken in connection with sensitization to the hapten diphenylcyclopropenone (DPC). The receptor set was obtained from a woman in her forties with alopecia areata. Some clones in this sample may be carry-over from other donors' samples. Each CDR3 is given with its conserved first and last residue. Fields, in order: V gene, clone size, D gene, J gene, CDR3 protein, CDR3 DNA. The D gene is left open where the match is weak. Not every row has a clone size; where given, it reads once, few, many or a size class.

V: TRBV7-6; size: few; D: TRBD2; J: TRBJ2-1; CDR3: CASSLGSGGPYNEQFF; DNA: TGTGCCAGCAGCTTAGGTAGCGGGGGGCCCTACAATGAGCAGTTCTTC
V: TRBV30; size: NA; D: NA; J: TRBJ1-2; CDR3: CAWSVSRGYTF; DNA: TGTGCCTGGAGTGTTAGCAGGGGCTACACCTTC
V: TRBV7-9; size: few; D: TRBD1; J: TRBJ2-7; CDR3: CASSFTGGPYEQYF; DNA: TGTGCCAGCAGCTTTACAGGGGGCCCCTACGAGCAGTACTTC
V: TRBV10-3; size: many; D: NA; J: TRBJ1-5; CDR3: CATTGDQGFQPQHF; DNA: TGTGCCACTACGGGGGACCAGGGCTTTCAGCCCCAGCATTTT
V: TRBV18; size: many; D: TRBD2; J: TRBJ2-3; CDR3: CASSPGLAGGRADTQYF; DNA: TGTGCCAGCTCACCCGGACTAGCGGGGGGCCGGGCAGATACGCAGTATTTT
V: TRBV18; size: many; D: NA; J: TRBJ2-5; CDR3: CASSPPSNQETQYF; DNA: TGTGCCAGCTCACCACCGAGCAACCAAGAGACCCAGTACTTC
V: TRBV18; size: many; D: TRBD1; J: TRBJ2-7; CDR3: CASSPGTDYEQYF; DNA: TGTGCCAGCTCACCCGGGACAGACTACGAGCAGTACTTC
V: TRBV7-2; size: few; D: NA; J: TRBJ2-5; CDR3: CASSYYMETQYF; DNA: TGTGCCAGCAGCTATTACATGGAGACCCAGTACTTC
V: TRBV3-1; size: NA; D: NA; J: TRBJ2-7; CDR3: CASGRGVEQYF; DNA: TGTGCCAGCGGCAGGGGGGTCGAGCAGTACTTC
V: TRBV7-9; size: many; D: TRBD1; J: TRBJ1-2; CDR3: CASSGTGVNYGYTF; DNA: TGTGCCAGCAGCGGGACAGGGGTAAACTATGGCTACACCTTC
V: TRBV10-1; size: many; D: NA; J: TRBJ1-2; CDR3: CASSQQVFNYGYTF; DNA: TGCGCCAGCAGCCAGCAAGTATTTAACTATGGCTACACCTTC
V: TRBV6-2/TRBV6-3; size: few; D: NA; J: TRBJ1-1; CDR3: CASNPLQTNTEAFF; DNA: TGTGCCAGCAACCCTTTACAGACAAACACTGAAGCTTTCTTT
V: TRBV29-1; size: many; D: NA; J: TRBJ1-1; CDR3: CSVEDVRGGSTEAFF; DNA: TGCAGCGTTGAAGACGTTCGCGGGGGGTCCACTGAAGCTTTCTTT
V: TRBV10-2; size: NA; D: TRBD1; J: TRBJ2-7; CDR3: CASSDGAGGTYEQYF; DNA: TGCGCCAGCAGTGATGGAGCAGGGGGCACCTACGAGCAGTACTTC
V: TRBV6-2/TRBV6-3; size: many; D: NA; J: TRBJ2-2; CDR3: CASSYRGELFF; DNA: TGTGCCAGCAGTTACCGGGGGGAGCTGTTTTTT
V: TRBV3-1; size: NA; D: TRBD2; J: TRBJ2-3; CDR3: CASKAGGPGDTQYF; DNA: TGTGCCAGCAAAGCGGGGGGGCCGGGAGATACGCAGTATTTT
V: TRBV11-3; size: NA; D: NA; J: TRBJ1-1; CDR3: CASSSRTERNDTEAFF; DNA: TGTGCCAGCAGCTCCAGGACGGAACGGAATGACACTGAAGCTTTCTTT
V: TRBV5-1; size: few; D: NA; J: TRBJ1-2; CDR3: CASSLIQGYGYTF; DNA: TGCGCCAGCAGCTTAATACAGGGCTATGGCTACACCTTC
V: TRBV12-3/TRBV12-4; size: many; D: NA; J: TRBJ2-5; CDR3: CASSLGRETQYF; DNA: TGTGCCAGCAGTTTGGGACGAGAGACCCAGTACTTC
V: TRBV11-2; size: many; D: NA; J: TRBJ1-4; CDR3: CASSVGQTHEKLFF; DNA: TGTGCCAGCAGCGTCGGACAGACACATGAAAAACTGTTTTTT
V: TRBV29-1; size: NA; D: NA; J: TRBJ1-5; CDR3: CSVGEQGNQPQHF; DNA: TGCAGCGTTGGGGAGCAGGGCAATCAGCCCCAGCATTTT
V: TRBV27; size: NA; D: NA; J: TRBJ2-2; CDR3: CASSFFYSRANTGELFF; DNA: TGTGCCAGCAGTTTTTTTTATTCTCGGGCCAACACCGGGGAGCTGTTTTTT
V: TRBV5-1; size: many; D: NA; J: TRBJ1-1; CDR3: CASGGGTLNTEAFF; DNA: TGCGCCAGCGGAGGCGGGACATTAAACACTGAAGCTTTCTTT
V: TRBV30; size: NA; D: NA; J: TRBJ2-4; CDR3: CAVRGLAKNIQYF; DNA: TGTGCCGTGAGGGGTTTAGCCAAAAACATTCAGTACTTC
V: TRBV5-1; size: few; D: TRBD2; J: TRBJ2-5; CDR3: CASSGLGRGSQETQYF; DNA: TGCGCCAGCAGCGGCCTTGGGCGGGGGAGCCAAGAGACCCAGTACTTC
V: TRBV7-2; size: many; D: NA; J: TRBJ2-3; CDR3: CASSLVGGASDTQYF; DNA: TGTGCCAGCAGCTTAGTAGGGGGGGCCTCAGATACGCAGTATTTT
V: TRBV28; size: many; D: NA; J: TRBJ2-7; CDR3: CASSQVSHQILSSYEQYF; DNA: TGTGCCAGCAGTCAGGTCTCCCACCAGATCCTTAGCTCCTACGAGCAGTACTTC
V: TRBV29-1; size: NA; D: NA; J: TRBJ2-5; CDR3: CSANTGGGETQYF; DNA: TGCAGCGCCAATACAGGGGGGGGAGAGACCCAGTACTTC
V: TRBV3-1; size: many; D: TRBD2; J: TRBJ2-1; CDR3: CASSQFSGGAQDEQFF; DNA: TGTGCCAGCAGCCAGTTTAGCGGGGGGGCGCAGGATGAGCAGTTCTTC
V: TRBV6-5; size: many; D: NA; J: TRBJ2-6; CDR3: CASSLFRQGTGANVLTF; DNA: TGTGCCAGCAGTTTATTCAGGCAGGGTACTGGGGCCAACGTCCTGACTTTC
V: TRBV12-3/TRBV12-4; size: many; D: NA; J: TRBJ1-5; CDR3: CASSFATNQPQHF; DNA: TGTGCCAGCAGTTTTGCGACTAATCAGCCCCAGCATTTT
V: TRBV7-2; size: many; D: NA; J: TRBJ1-1; CDR3: CASSSQGNTEAFF; DNA: TGTGCCAGCAGCTCACAGGGGAACACTGAAGCTTTCTTT
V: TRBV20-1; size: many; D: NA; J: TRBJ2-4; CDR3: CSARAGAGAKNIQYF; DNA: TGCAGTGCTAGAGCGGGGGCAGGGGCCAAAAACATTCAGTACTTC
V: TRBV7-9; size: NA; D: NA; J: TRBJ1-1; CDR3: CASSLQSYTEAFF; DNA: TGTGCCAGCAGCTTACAGTCTTACACTGAAGCTTTCTTT
V: TRBV2; size: many; D: NA; J: TRBJ2-7; CDR3: CASSEPRGSYEQYF; DNA: TGTGCCAGCAGTGAACCAAGGGGCTCCTACGAGCAGTACTTC
V: TRBV6-2/TRBV6-3; size: once; D: NA; J: TRBJ1-1; CDR3: CASSFWGSNTEAFF; DNA: TGTGCCAGCAGTTTTTGGGGTTCGAACACTGAAGCTTTCTTT
V: TRBV5-1; size: few; D: TRBD1; J: TRBJ2-7; CDR3: CASSFAISGTGGIYEQYF; DNA: TGCGCCAGCAGCTTTGCAATTTCAGGGACAGGGGGCATCTACGAGCAGTACTTC
V: TRBV7-2; size: many; D: NA; J: TRBJ2-2; CDR3: CASSLSRAGGELFF; DNA: TGTGCCAGCAGCTTGAGTAGGGCCGGCGGGGAGCTGTTTTTT
V: TRBV11-2; size: few; D: NA; J: TRBJ2-7; CDR3: CASSGEPSVTYEQYF; DNA: TGTGCCAGCAGCGGAGAGCCTAGCGTAACCTACGAGCAGTACTTC
V: TRBV7-9; size: many; D: NA; J: TRBJ2-7; CDR3: CASGSQKYEQYF; DNA: TGTGCCAGCGGGTCACAGAAATACGAGCAGTACTTC
V: TRBV9; size: NA; D: NA; J: TRBJ2-1; CDR3: CASSVGGDRYNEQFF; DNA: TGTGCCAGCAGCGTAGGTGGAGATAGATACAATGAGCAGTTCTTC
V: TRBV7-2; size: many; D: TRBD2; J: TRBJ2-7; CDR3: CASSPGTSGLSSYEQYF; DNA: TGTGCCAGCAGCCCCGGGACTAGCGGGCTCAGCTCCTACGAGCAGTACTTC
V: TRBV12-3/TRBV12-4; size: many; D: TRBD1; J: TRBJ2-7; CDR3: CASSAGLRGQGNYEQYF; DNA: TGTGCCAGCAGTGCGGGGTTGAGGGGACAGGGGAACTACGAGCAGTACTTC
V: TRBV5-4; size: many; D: NA; J: TRBJ1-1; CDR3: CASSWNGGNTEAFF; DNA: TGTGCCAGCAGCTGGAATGGGGGAAACACTGAAGCTTTCTTT
V: TRBV28; size: many; D: NA; J: TRBJ2-3; CDR3: CASKKGQVEADTQYF; DNA: TGTGCCAGCAAAAAGGGGCAGGTTGAGGCAGATACGCAGTATTTT
V: TRBV24-1; size: once; D: NA; J: TRBJ2-4; CDR3: CATSDIRRPVKNIQYF; DNA: TGTGCCACCAGTGATATTCGTCGTCCGGTCAAAAACATTCAGTACTTC
V: TRBV4-3; size: NA; D: NA; J: TRBJ1-2; CDR3: CASSQAPPTGRNLYGYTF; DNA: TGCGCCAGCAGCCAAGCACCTCCTACAGGTCGGAACCTCTATGGCTACACCTTC
V: TRBV2; size: NA; D: NA; J: TRBJ2-7; CDR3: CASSEAPPSSYEQYF; DNA: TGTGCCAGCAGTGAAGCCCCCCCAAGCTCCTACGAGCAGTACTTC
V: TRBV6-1; size: many; D: TRBD1; J: TRBJ1-5; CDR3: CASSEKIGTGNQPQHF; DNA: TGTGCCAGCAGTGAAAAGATTGGGACAGGCAATCAGCCCCAGCATTTT
V: TRBV7-9; size: few; D: TRBD2; J: TRBJ2-1; CDR3: CASSLTAGSNEQFF; DNA: TGTGCCAGCAGCTTAACAGCGGGATCCAATGAGCAGTTCTTC
V: TRBV6-1; size: many; D: NA; J: TRBJ2-6; CDR3: CASSEPDNWANVLTF; DNA: TGTGCCAGCAGTGAACCCGACAACTGGGCCAACGTCCTGACTTTC
V: TRBV7-9; size: many; D: TRBD1; J: TRBJ2-1; CDR3: CASSPGTGYDNEQFF; DNA: TGTGCCAGCAGCCCCGGGACAGGGTACGACAATGAGCAGTTCTTC
V: TRBV19; size: many; D: NA; J: TRBJ1-1; CDR3: CASKVGENTEAFF; DNA: TGTGCCAGTAAGGTAGGAGAAAACACTGAAGCTTTCTTT
V: TRBV7-9; size: many; D: NA; J: TRBJ1-1; CDR3: CASSLGALRVKGPEAFF; DNA: TGTGCCAGCAGCTTGGGGGCCTTGAGGGTGAAAGGACCTGAAGCTTTCTTT